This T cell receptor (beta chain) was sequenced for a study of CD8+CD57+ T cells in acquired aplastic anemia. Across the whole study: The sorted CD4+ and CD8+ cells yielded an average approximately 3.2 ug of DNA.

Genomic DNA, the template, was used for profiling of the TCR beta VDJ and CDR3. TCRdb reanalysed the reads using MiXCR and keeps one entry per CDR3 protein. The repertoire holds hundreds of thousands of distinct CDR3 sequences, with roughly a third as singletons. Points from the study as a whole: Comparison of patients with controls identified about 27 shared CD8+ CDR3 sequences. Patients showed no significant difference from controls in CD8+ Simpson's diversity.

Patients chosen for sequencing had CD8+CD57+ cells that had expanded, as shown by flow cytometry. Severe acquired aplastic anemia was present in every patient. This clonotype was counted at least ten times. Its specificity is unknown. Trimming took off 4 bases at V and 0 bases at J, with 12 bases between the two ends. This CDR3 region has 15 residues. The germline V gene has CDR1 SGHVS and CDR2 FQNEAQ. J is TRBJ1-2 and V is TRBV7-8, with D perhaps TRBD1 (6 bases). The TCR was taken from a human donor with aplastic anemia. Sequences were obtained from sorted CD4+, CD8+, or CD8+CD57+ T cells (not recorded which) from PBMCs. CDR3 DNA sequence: TGTGCCAGCAGCTACAGGGAGGGAGCTAACTATGGCTACACCTTC. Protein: CASSYREGANYGYTF. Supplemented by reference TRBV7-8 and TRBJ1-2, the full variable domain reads GAGVSQSPRYKVAKRGQDVALRCDPISGHVSLFWYQQALGQGPEFLTYFQNEAQLDKSGLPSDRFFAERPEGSVSTLKIQRTQQEDSAVYLCASSYREGANYGYTFGSGTRLTVV.